This is a list of T cell receptor beta chains from one sample in a study of blood T cell repertoires in COVID-19. Only in-frame clones appear in the TCRdb table, and some are missing; sequencing was by immunoSEQ multiplex PCR. The sample shows 150,000 to 200,000 clones, around nine tenths of them seen only once. Source material: peripheral blood. All receptors derive from a man aged 50 or older who had recovered from COVID-19. CDR3s include the opening cysteine and the closing phenylalanine or tryptophan. The D gene is left open where the match is weak. Clone size is given for some rows only: seen once, a few or many times, or a class if the clone is expanded.

>NA|once|TRBJ2-7|11|TRBV12-3/TRBV12-4
CASSLSGGQYF
TGTGCCAGCAGTTTATCCGGGGGGCAGTACTTC
>NA|few|TRBJ1-4|14|TRBV2
CASSDGTSRGKLFF
TGTGCCAGCAGTGATGGGACATCGAGGGGAAAACTGTTTTTT
>NA|NA|TRBJ2-3|11|TRBV2
CASNPGVRQYF
TGTGCCAGCAACCCAGGGGTTAGGCAGTATTTT
>TRBD1|few|TRBJ2-7|16|TRBV30
CAWSDDRGRDSYEQYF
TGTGCCTGGAGTGATGACAGGGGCAGGGATTCCTACGAGCAGTACTTC
>NA|NA|TRBJ1-1|16|TRBV9
CASRRGSDSRSTEAFF
TGTGCCAGCAGACGTGGGTCCGACAGTCGATCCACTGAAGCTTTCTTT
>TRBD1|NA|TRBJ2-7|16|TRBV9
CASSVGQGISTYEQYF
TGTGCCAGCAGCGTAGGACAGGGGATCAGTACCTACGAGCAGTACTTC
>NA|NA|TRBJ1-1|14|TRBV3-1/TRBV3-2
CAASAAGANTEAFF
TGTGCCGCCTCGGCCGCAGGGGCGAACACTGAAGCTTTCTTT
>NA|NA|TRBJ1-1|15|TRBV7-2
CASSLSNTGGTEAFF
TGTGCCAGCAGCTTAAGTAATACAGGCGGAACTGAAGCTTTCTTT
>TRBD2|few|TRBJ2-5|14|TRBV4-3
CASSPGGPGKTQYF
TGCGCCAGCAGCCCGGGGGGGCCGGGTAAGACCCAGTACTTC
>NA|NA|TRBJ1-4|14|TRBV15
CATSSPGFNEKLFF
TGTGCCACCAGCTCCCCGGGGTTTAATGAAAAACTGTTTTTT
>NA|NA|TRBJ1-4|15|TRBV27
CASSSLGATNEKLFF
TGTGCCAGCAGTTCTCTAGGGGCAACTAATGAAAAACTGTTTTTT
>NA|NA|TRBJ2-7|14|TRBV5-6
CASSLGLTGYEQYF
TGTGCCAGCAGCTTAGGATTGACTGGGTACGAGCAGTACTTC
>NA|NA|TRBJ1-3|15|TRBV5-4
CASSLAGGPGNTIYF
TGTGCCAGCAGCTTGGCGGGGGGGCCTGGAAACACCATATATTTT
>TRBD2|once|TRBJ2-3|15|TRBV3-1/TRBV3-2
CASSRAGPSTDTQYF
TGTGCCAGCAGCCGAGCGGGGCCGAGCACAGATACGCAGTATTTT
>NA|NA|TRBJ2-7|14|TRBV6-6
CASRQTGSSYEQYF
TGTGCCAGCAGGCAAACAGGGTCCTCCTACGAGCAGTACTTC
>NA|NA|TRBJ1-2|15|TRBV7-9
CASSLADRPNYGYTF
TGTGCCAGCAGCTTAGCCGACAGACCCAACTATGGCTACACCTTC
>NA|NA|TRBJ2-7|13|TRBV5-4
CASSGPGSHEQYF
TGTGCCAGCAGCGGCCCGGGGAGCCACGAGCAGTACTTC
>NA|NA|TRBJ2-3|14|TRBV15
CATSPLTGTDTQYF
TGTGCCACCAGCCCACTGACAGGCACAGATACGCAGTATTTT
>TRBD2|NA|TRBJ2-7|18|TRBV3-1/TRBV3-2
CASSQDLVLTSGLYEQYF
TGTGCCAGCAGCCAAGACCTCGTATTAACTAGCGGTTTATACGAGCAGTACTTC
>NA|NA|TRBJ1-2|15|TRBV21-1
CASSKGDRGAYGYTF
TGTGCCAGCAGCAAAGGGGACAGGGGGGCCTATGGCTACACCTTC
>TRBD2|NA|TRBJ2-5|14|TRBV7-2
CASSPPGGGETQYF
TGTGCCAGCAGCCCCCCGGGAGGGGGGGAGACCCAGTACTTC
>TRBD2|NA|TRBJ2-7|13|TRBV6-5
CASSPGGGYEQYF
TGTGCCAGCAGTCCCGGGGGGGGGTACGAGCAGTACTTC
>NA|NA|TRBJ1-5|13|TRBV12-5
CASSSQINQPQHF
TGTGCTAGTTCTTCACAAATCAATCAGCCCCAGCATTTT